This T cell receptor (beta chain) was observed in a study of T-cell memory formation after mild COVID-19. Looking at the study overall: Among the donors, TCR clusters were largely specific to each donor. General study results and limits: CD4+ contracting clones lay mainly in CM and EM, CD8+ ones in EMRA. While clones contracting from day 15 to 85 were balanced between CD4 and CD8, later expanders leaned CD4+.

cDNA libraries for TCR alpha and TCR beta, carrying sample barcodes and UMIs, came from 5'RACE with constant-segment primers. TCRdb ran MiXCR on the 5' RACE reads and lists one entry per CDR3 protein. There are about 250,000 distinct CDR3 sequences in the sample; less than 20% occur only once, and 2% to 2.5% lies in the top ten. Concerning this clonotype itself: No antigen is known for it.

Trimming took off 1 base at V and 7 bases at J, with 14 bases between the two ends. CDR1 and CDR2 (germline): SGHVS, FQNEAQ. The CDR3 is 15 amino acids. Sequencing was carried out using PBMCs or a T cell subset sorted from them (not recorded which). The rearrangement uses TRBV7-8 and TRBJ2-1; tentatively, D is TRBD2 (5 bases). The clonotype comes from an adult woman who had mild COVID-19 (a few samples of this study predate the infection). Cell type and time point are not known. The DNA for the CDR3 is TGTGCCAGCAGCTTAGTCAGGCGGGCGGTAAATGAGCAGTTCTTC. As protein: CASSLVRRAVNEQFF.